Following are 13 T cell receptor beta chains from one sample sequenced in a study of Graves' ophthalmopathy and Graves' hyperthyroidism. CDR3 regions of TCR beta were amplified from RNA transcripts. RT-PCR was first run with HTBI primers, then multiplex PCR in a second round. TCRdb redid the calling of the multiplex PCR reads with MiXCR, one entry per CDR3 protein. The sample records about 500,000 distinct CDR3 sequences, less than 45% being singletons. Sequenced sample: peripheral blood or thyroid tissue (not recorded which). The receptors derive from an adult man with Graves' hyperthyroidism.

CDR3 sequence: CSATPPGLATTGELFF. The CDR3 nucleotides are TGCAGTGCCACACCCCCGGGACTAGCGACCACCGGGGAGCTGTTTTTT. The chain has TRBV20-1 and TRBJ2-2, with TRBD2 identical over 10 bases. V trimming: 6 bases; J trimming: 4 bases; junction bases outside the gene matches: 11. This CDR3 contains 16 residues. The germline gives CDR1 DFQATT, CDR2 SNEGSKA (reference sequence).

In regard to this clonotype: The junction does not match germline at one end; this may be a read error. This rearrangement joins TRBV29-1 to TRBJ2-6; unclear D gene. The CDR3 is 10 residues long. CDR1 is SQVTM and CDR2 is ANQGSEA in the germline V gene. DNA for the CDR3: TGCAGCGTTGAATCGGCAACTGAAGCTTTC. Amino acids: CSVESATEAF.

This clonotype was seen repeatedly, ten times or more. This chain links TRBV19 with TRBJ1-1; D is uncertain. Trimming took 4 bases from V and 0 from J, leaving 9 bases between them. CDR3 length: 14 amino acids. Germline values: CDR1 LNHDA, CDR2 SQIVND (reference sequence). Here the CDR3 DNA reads TGTGCCAGTAGTACCCACCTAGTGAACACTGAAGCTTTCTTT. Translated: CASSTHLVNTEAFF.

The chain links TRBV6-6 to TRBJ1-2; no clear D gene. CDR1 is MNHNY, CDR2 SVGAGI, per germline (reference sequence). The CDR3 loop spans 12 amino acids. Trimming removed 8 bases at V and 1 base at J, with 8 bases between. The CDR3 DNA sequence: TGTGCCAGCGCCTTGAGTAACTATGGCTACACCTTC. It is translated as CASALSNYGYTF.

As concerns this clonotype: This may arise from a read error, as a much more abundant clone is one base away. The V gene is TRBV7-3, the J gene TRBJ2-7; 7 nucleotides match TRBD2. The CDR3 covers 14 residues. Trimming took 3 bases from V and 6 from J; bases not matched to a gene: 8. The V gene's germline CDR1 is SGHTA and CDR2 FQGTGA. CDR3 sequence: CASSFLAEDLEQYF. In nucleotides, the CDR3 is TGTGCCAGCAGCTTTCTAGCGGAAGACCTCGAGCAGTACTTC.

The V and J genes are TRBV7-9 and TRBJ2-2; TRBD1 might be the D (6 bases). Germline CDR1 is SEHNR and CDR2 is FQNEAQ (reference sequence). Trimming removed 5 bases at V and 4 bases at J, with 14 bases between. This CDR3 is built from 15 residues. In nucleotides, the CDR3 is TGTGCCAGCAGCCCGCGACAGGCGGGCACCGGGGAGCTGTTTTTT. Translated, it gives CASSPRQAGTGELFF.

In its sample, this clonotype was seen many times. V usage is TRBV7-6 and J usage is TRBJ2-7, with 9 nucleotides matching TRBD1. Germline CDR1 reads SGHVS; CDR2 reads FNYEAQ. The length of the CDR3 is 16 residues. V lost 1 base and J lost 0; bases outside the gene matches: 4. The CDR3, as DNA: TGTGCCAGCAGCTTAGAGGGACAGGGAGTCTCCTACGAGCAGTACTTC. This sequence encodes CASSLEGQGVSYEQYF.

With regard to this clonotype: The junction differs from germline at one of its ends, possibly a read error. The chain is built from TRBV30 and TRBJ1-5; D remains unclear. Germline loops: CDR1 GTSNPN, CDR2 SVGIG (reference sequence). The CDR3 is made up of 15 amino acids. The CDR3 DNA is TGTGCCTGGAGCGGCCCGATCGAAGTGAATCAGCCCCAACATTTT. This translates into CAWSGPIEVNQPQHF.

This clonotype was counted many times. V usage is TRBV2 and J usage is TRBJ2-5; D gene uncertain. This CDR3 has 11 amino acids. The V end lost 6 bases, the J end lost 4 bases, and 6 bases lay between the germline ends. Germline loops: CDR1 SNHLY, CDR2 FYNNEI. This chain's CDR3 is CASRLGETQYF. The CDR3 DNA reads TGTGCCAGCAGACTTGGAGAGACCCAGTACTTC.

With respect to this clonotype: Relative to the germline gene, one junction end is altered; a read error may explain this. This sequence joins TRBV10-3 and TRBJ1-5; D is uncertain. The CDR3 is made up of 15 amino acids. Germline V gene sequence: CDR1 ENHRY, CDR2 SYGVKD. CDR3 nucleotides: TGTGCCAGCAGTGAAGCGGGCCATAGCAATCAGCCCCAGCATTTT. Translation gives CASSEAGHSNQPQHF.

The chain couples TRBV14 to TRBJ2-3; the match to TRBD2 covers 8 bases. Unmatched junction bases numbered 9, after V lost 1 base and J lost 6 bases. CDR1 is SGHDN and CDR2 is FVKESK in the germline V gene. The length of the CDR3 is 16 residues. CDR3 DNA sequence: TGTGCCAGCAGCCAAGGAATGTCCAGCGGGAGTGATACGCAGTATTTT. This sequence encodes CASSQGMSSGSDTQYF.

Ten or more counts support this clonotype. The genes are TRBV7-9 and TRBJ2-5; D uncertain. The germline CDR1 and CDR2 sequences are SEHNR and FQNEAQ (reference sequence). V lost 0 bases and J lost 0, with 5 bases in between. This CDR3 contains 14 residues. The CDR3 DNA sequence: TGTGCCAGCAGCTTAGCGAGCTACCAAGAGACCCAGTACTTC. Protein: CASSLASYQETQYF.

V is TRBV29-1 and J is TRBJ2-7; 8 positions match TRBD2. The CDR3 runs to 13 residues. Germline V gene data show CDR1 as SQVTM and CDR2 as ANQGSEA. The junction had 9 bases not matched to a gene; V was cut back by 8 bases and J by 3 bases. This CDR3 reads CSTGGDPIYEQYF. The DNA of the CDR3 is TGCAGCACGGGAGGGGACCCGATCTACGAGCAGTACTTC.